These 14 T cell receptor beta chains originate from one sample sequenced in a study of T cells in Graves' hyperthyroidism and ophthalmopathy. The investigators amplified TCR beta CDR3 regions from RNA transcripts. Carried out on the TCR CDR3, a first-round RT-PCR used the HTBI primer set. A single record per CDR3 protein comes from TCRdb applying MiXCR to the multiplex PCR reads. This table has a few hundred thousand distinct CDR3 sequences, roughly 14% appearing once. The sequenced material came from blood. These receptors were taken from a woman in her thirties with Graves' hyperthyroidism.

This clonotype was seen repeatedly, ten times or more. The chain carries TRBV7-9 and TRBJ1-1; D remains unclear. Trimming pared 4 bases from V and 7 bases from J, leaving 10 bases between. CDR1 SEHNR and CDR2 FQNEAQ come from the germline V gene (reference sequence). This CDR3 spans 12 amino acids. This chain's CDR3 is CASSSERGEAFF. For the CDR3, the DNA is TGTGCCAGCAGCTCGGAACGGGGTGAAGCTTTCTTT.

This clonotype was observed a few times. J is TRBJ2-1 and V is TRBV19; perhaps TRBD2 as D (5 bases). This CDR3 contains 16 residues. The V gene's germline CDR1 is LNHDA and CDR2 SQIVND (reference sequence). V lost 3 bases and J 6 bases, leaving 18 bases between the germline ends. Written as DNA, the CDR3 is TGTGCCAGTAGTATTTTCCATGACCCGGGGATCAATGAGCAGTTCTTC. Residues: CASSIFHDPGINEQFF.

This clonotype has just a few counts. The V call is TRBV30, the J call TRBJ2-7, with 7 positions matching TRBD2. Germline V gene sequence: CDR1 GTSNPN, CDR2 SVGIG (reference sequence). Trimming took 3 bases from V and 4 from J; bases not matched to a gene: 0. The CDR3 has 11 residues. The CDR3 bases are TGTGCCTGGAGACTAGCGTACGAGCAGTACTTC. Translated: CAWRLAYEQYF.

The table lists this clonotype with a few counts. The chain is built from TRBV10-3 and TRBJ2-3, with a weak D call TRBD1 (6 bases). CDR3 length equals 12 residues. CDR1 is ENHRY, CDR2 SYGVKD, per germline. V lost 11 bases and J lost 6, with 15 bases in between. CDR3 residues: CAVQRRGDTQYF. The CDR3 DNA sequence: TGTGCCGTCCAAAGAAGGGGGGATACGCAGTATTTT.

This sequence joins TRBV27 and TRBJ2-6, with D unresolved. CDR1 and CDR2 (germline): MNHEY, SMNVEV (reference sequence). Trimming left V 3 bases short and J 0 bases short, with 6 bases between. The CDR3 contains 15 residues. The CDR3 DNA follows: TGTGCCAGCAGTTTGATAAGCTCTGGGGCCAACGTCCTGACTTTC. This sequence encodes CASSLISSGANVLTF.

This clonotype appeared a few times. The genes are TRBV6-6 and TRBJ1-5; possible D gene TRBD1, 5 bases. The CDR3 sequence is 15 residues long. The ends were cut back, 2 bases at V and 6 bases at J, with 14 bases in the middle. Germline CDR1 is MNHNY and CDR2 is SVGAGI (reference sequence). CDR3 sequence reads: CASSYPKDSFQPQHF. Written as DNA, the CDR3 is TGTGCCAGCAGTTACCCGAAAGACAGTTTTCAGCCCCAGCATTTT.

The chain combines TRBV6-1 with TRBJ1-2; D might be TRBD1 (6 bases). Germline assignment: CDR1 MNHNS and CDR2 SASEGT. The CDR3 extends over 13 amino acids. Trimming cost V 5 bases and J 3 bases, with 10 bases left between them. CDR3 nucleotides: TGTGCCAGCAGTACCGGGGGCGACTATGGCTACACCTTC. It specifies CASSTGGDYGYTF.

This clonotype was recorded at least ten times. The chain uses TRBV6-2 or TRBV6-3 and TRBJ2-3, with D tentatively TRBD2 (6 bases). V was shortened by 0 bases and J by 5 bases, with 9 bases between the two germline ends. Looked up from germline, CDR1 is MNHEY and CDR2 is SVGEGT. The CDR3 loop spans 14 amino acids. CDR3 coding DNA: TGTGCCAGCAGTTACTCGGAGGGAGGAGATACGCAGTATTTT. The encoded protein is CASSYSEGGDTQYF.

This clonotype was counted many times. The chain recombines TRBV30 with TRBJ2-3; TRBD2 might be the D (6 bases). The germline gives CDR1 GTSNPN, CDR2 SVGIG (reference sequence). This CDR3 spans 13 amino acids. V lost 4 bases and J 4 bases, leaving 12 bases between the germline ends. The CDR3 nucleotides are TGTGCCTGGAAGGTTCCGGGGGCAGATACGCAGTATTTT. Encoded protein: CAWKVPGADTQYF.

The table lists this clonotype with many counts. The V call is TRBV30, the J call TRBJ2-7; TRBD2 agrees at 8 bases. This CDR3 is built from 15 residues. V lost 0 bases and J lost 6; bases outside the gene matches: 10. CDR1 is GTSNPN and CDR2 is SVGIG in the germline V gene (reference sequence). CDR3 protein: CAWSVRGSGTSEQYF. The CDR3 DNA reads TGTGCCTGGAGTGTACGGGGTAGCGGGACCTCCGAGCAGTACTTC.

As to this clonotype: A read error may be the cause here, since a much bigger clone is one base away. This chain joins TRBV5-1 and TRBJ1-1; D ambiguous. Germline CDR1 reads SGHRS; CDR2 reads YFSETQ. The CDR3 consists of 14 residues. The DNA of the CDR3 is TGCGCCGGCAGCCATGGACGTGGGAACACTGAAGCTTTCTTT. Translated, it gives CAGSHGRGNTEAFF.

At least ten counts were recorded for this clonotype. V gene TRBV10-3 combines with J gene TRBJ2-1; 8 nucleotides align to TRBD2. The CDR3 spans 16 residues. The V and J ends lost 5 bases and 7 bases, in that order; junction bases with no gene match: 13. Looked up from germline, CDR1 is ENHRY and CDR2 is SYGVKD. CDR3 nucleotide sequence: TGTGCCATCAGTCTGCGGGAGGCCCGCCAGGGAAATGAGCAGTTCTTC. This translates into CAISLREARQGNEQFF.

This clonotype was observed a handful of times. The CDR3 bases are TGTGCCAGCAGTCAAACCCACACGGGATCAGCCTACTACAATGAGCAGTTCTTC. Amino acids: CASSQTHTGSAYYNEQFF. This chain links TRBV6-1 with TRBJ2-1; a possible D gene is TRBD2 (5 bases). The CDR3 covers 18 residues. Germline V lookup: CDR1 MNHNS, CDR2 SASEGT. The ends were cut back, 5 bases at V and 3 bases at J, with 23 bases in the middle.

The chain combines TRBV24-1 with TRBJ1-5, with a weak D call TRBD1 (5 bases). The germline gives CDR1 KGHDR, CDR2 SFDVKD. The CDR3 loop spans 16 amino acids. V lost 0 bases, J lost 5 bases, and 13 bases lay in between. CDR3 bases: TGTGCCACCAGTGATTTGATCAGGGTGATTCATCAGCCCCAGCATTTT. This gives the protein CATSDLIRVIHQPQHF.